The rows below give T cell receptor beta chains drawn from one sample of a study of T cell changes during pregnancy in multiple sclerosis. Sequencing was performed with immunoSEQ multiplex PCR; in TCRdb, only in-frame clones are kept and a portion is missing. The sample lists just under 80,000 clones; just over 90% were seen once. Sequencing used peripheral blood, obtained in the second trimester of pregnancy. These receptors were collected from a female donor in good health, enrolled as a control in a pregnancy study. Each CDR3 is given without its conserved first and last residue. The order of the fields is V gene, J gene, CDR3 protein.

TRBV9	TRBJ1-2	ASSDRGGYT
TRBV7-2	TRBJ1-2	ASSLFRAHGYT
TRBV7-2	TRBJ2-7	ASSLADSYEQY
TRBV4-3	TRBJ2-3	ASSNLTGVSTDTQY
TRBV11-3	TRBJ2-1	ASSLSGGGTYNEQF
TRBV19	TRBJ2-3	ASSGLAGDTDTQY
TRBV9	TRBJ2-4	ASSPSTGGPGNIQY
TRBV30	TRBJ1-4	AWSVLPQGSNEKLF
TRBV6-6	TRBJ2-7	ASKELAGTYEQY
TRBV6-1	TRBJ1-2	ASRIRQGLDYGYT
TRBV4-2	TRBJ1-4	ASSPSAGTGFKEKLF
TRBV7-8	TRBJ2-7	ASSLVAGDWDYEQY
TRBV2	TRBJ2-1	ASSGDRGAYNEQF
TRBV7-8	TRBJ2-1	ASSTAGTSGGDYNEQF
TRBV13	TRBJ1-1	ASSAGTSEAF
TRBV19	TRBJ1-2	ASTIGLGYT